This T cell receptor beta chain was sequenced during a study of cytomegalovirus exposure and HLA in healthy donors. Study results and caveats: Later on, an analysis found that several of the most significant clusters appeared to be linked to common viral pathogens, which included parvovirus B19. It was reported that TCR beta sequences correctly inferred the HLA-A and HLA-B alleles for most subjects.

This clone was seen a few times. The antigen is undetermined. It was with 60 Vbeta and 13 Jbeta primers that the PCR ran. Method: immunoSEQ multiplex PCR; TCRdb's copy keeps in-frame clones and lacks some. This sample has about 85,000 clones, with approximately 80% found just once. This CDR3 has 14 amino acids. In germline, CDR1 is SQVTM, CDR2 ANQGSEA. With V trimmed by 4 bases and J by 6 bases, 9 bases remained unmatched. The sequencing input was PBMCs. J is TRBJ2-1 and V is TRBV29-1, with 7 bases that match TRBD2. The sequence was obtained from a woman aged 50 to 60 in good health and CMV-seropositive. In nucleotides, the CDR3 is TGCAGCGTTGCGCGGGGAGGGCCTGGCAATGAGCAGTTCTTC. This translates into CSVARGGPGNEQFF.